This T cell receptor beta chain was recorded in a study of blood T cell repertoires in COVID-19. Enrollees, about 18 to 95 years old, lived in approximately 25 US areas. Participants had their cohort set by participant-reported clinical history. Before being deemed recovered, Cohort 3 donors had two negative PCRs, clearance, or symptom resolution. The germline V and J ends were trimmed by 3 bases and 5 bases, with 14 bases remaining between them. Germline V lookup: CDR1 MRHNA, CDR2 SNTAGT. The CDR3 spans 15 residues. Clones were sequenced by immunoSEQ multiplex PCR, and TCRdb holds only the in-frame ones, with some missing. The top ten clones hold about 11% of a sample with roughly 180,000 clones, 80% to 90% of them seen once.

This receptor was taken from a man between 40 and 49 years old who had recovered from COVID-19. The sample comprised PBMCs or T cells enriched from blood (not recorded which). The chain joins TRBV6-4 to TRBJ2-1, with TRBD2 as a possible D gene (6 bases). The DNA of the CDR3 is TGTGCCAGCAGTGAACGGCGGGGACCGAACAATGAGCAGTTCTTC. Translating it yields CASSERRGPNNEQFF.